These 21 T cell receptor beta chains were sequenced from one sample in a study of T cells in Graves' hyperthyroidism and ophthalmopathy (dated by TCRdb to the late 2010s). Library preparation was by multiplex PCR. Sequencing relied on an Illumina HiSeq 2000. Amplification of TCR beta CDR3 regions was carried out from RNA transcripts. For the first round of RT-PCR on the TCR CDR3, the HTBI primer set was used together with the Qiagen OneStep RT-PCR kit. The public reads were reanalyzed by TCRdb: fastp trimming at Q25, MiXCR alignment, in-frame beta chains only. Identical CDR3 proteins give one entry, which carries the most common genes and DNA. The sample table records about 250,000 distinct CDR3 sequences; 15% of these occur just once. 30% of the sample lies in the top ten. The source material was blood. These receptors all come from a woman in her forties or fifties with Graves' hyperthyroidism that later progressed to Graves' ophthalmopathy.

Remarks on this clonotype: The junction differs from germline at one of its ends, possibly a read error. The chain carries TRBV28 and TRBJ2-7, with TRBD2 identical over 13 bases. The CDR3 loop spans 15 amino acids. Per germline, CDR1 MDHEN and CDR2 SYDVKM. Here the CDR3 reads CTSSLYGTSGDEQYF. The CDR3 DNA sequence: TGTACCAGCAGTTTATACGGGACTAGCGGGGACGAGCAGTACTTC.

This clonotype was seen a handful of times. The rearrangement uses TRBV13 and TRBJ2-3; 9 bases line up with TRBD1. CDR3 length: 17 residues. V gave up 6 bases and J gave up 0 bases; unmatched junction bases: 10. Germline V gives CDR1 PRHDT, CDR2 FYEKMQ (reference sequence). The chain's CDR3 is CASRDTFGTGSTDTQYF. CDR3 bases: TGTGCCAGCAGGGACACCTTCGGGACAGGGAGCACAGATACGCAGTATTTT.

This clonotype was observed many times. The chain carries TRBV18 and TRBJ2-7, with D hard to call. The V and J ends lost 1 base and 7 bases respectively, with 8 bases between them. CDR3 length: 12 residues. Germline V lookup: CDR1 KGHSH, CDR2 LQKENI. This chain's CDR3 is CASSPLLGEQYF. CDR3 coding DNA: TGTGCCAGCTCACCACTTTTGGGGGAGCAGTACTTC. Using reference TRBV18 and TRBJ2-7 for the parts outside the CDR3, the full variable domain is NAGVMQNPRHLVRRRGQEARLRCSPMKGHSHVYWYRQLPEEGLKFMVYLQKENIIDESGMPKERFSAEFPKEGPSILRIQQVVRGDSAAYFCASSPLLGEQYFGPGTRLTVT.

This chain joins TRBV6-2 or TRBV6-3 and TRBJ2-1, with 14 bases lining up with TRBD2. The CDR3 has 15 residues. V dropped 7 bases and J dropped 8; count of bases not matched to a gene: 7. Per germline, CDR1 MNHEY and CDR2 SVGEGT. For the CDR3, the DNA is TGTGCCAGCATTCCGGGACTAGCGGGAGTTGATGAGCAGTTCTTC. The encoded protein is CASIPGLAGVDEQFF.

In its sample, this clonotype was seen many times. V is TRBV3-1 and J is TRBJ2-7; 7 nucleotides line up with TRBD1. The V and J ends lost 5 bases and 1 base, in that order; junction bases with no gene match: 5. CDR1 LGHDT and CDR2 YNNKEL come from the germline V gene (reference sequence). The CDR3 covers 14 residues. CDR3 loop: CASSVGQVSYEQYF. Written as DNA, the CDR3 is TGTGCCAGCAGCGTAGGACAGGTTTCCTACGAGCAGTACTTC.

The chain has TRBV19 and TRBJ1-5; D call uncertain. CDR1 is LNHDA, CDR2 SQIVND, per germline (reference sequence). The CDR3 covers 13 residues. Between the trimmed V and J ends, which lost 3 bases and 6 bases, there was a span of 9 bases. The CDR3 region is CASSMRGSQPQHF. CDR3 in DNA: TGTGCCAGTAGTATGCGGGGATCTCAGCCCCAGCATTTT.

This clonotype showed up many times. The CDR3 region is CSARDREYFSYNEQFF. The DNA for the CDR3 is TGCAGTGCTAGAGATCGAGAGTATTTTTCCTACAATGAGCAGTTCTTC. The V gene is TRBV20-1, the J gene TRBJ2-1; D is uncertain. Germline V gives CDR1 DFQATT, CDR2 SNEGSKA (reference sequence). The germline V and J ends were trimmed by 0 bases and 1 base, with 13 bases remaining between them. The CDR3 is 16 residues long.

This clonotype was observed many times. The chain employs TRBV18 and TRBJ2-1; D uncertain. V was cut by 2 bases and J by 6 bases, with 5 bases left in between. Looked up from germline, CDR1 is KGHSH and CDR2 is LQKENI. The CDR3 runs 12 residues. As DNA, the CDR3 is TGTGCCAGCTCACCAACTACCAATGAGCAGTTCTTC. Amino acid sequence: CASSPTTNEQFF.

There are many counts of this clonotype. The junction differs from germline at one of its ends, possibly a read error. The rearrangement joins TRBV20-1 to TRBJ2-7, with D perhaps matching TRBD1 (5 bases). CDR3 size: 15 residues. Germline loops: CDR1 DFQATT, CDR2 SNEGSKA (reference sequence). CDR3 amino acids: CSARESVGVDYEQYF. The DNA of the CDR3 is TGCAGTGCTCGAGAATCCGTAGGGGTGGACTACGAGCAGTACTTC.

About this clonotype: A much larger clone differs from this one at a single base, so this may be a read error. The J gene is TRBJ2-5, the V gene TRBV5-1; 10 nucleotides agree with TRBD2. The CDR3 spans 18 residues. Per germline, CDR1 SGHRS and CDR2 YFSETQ. CDR3 sequence reads: CASSLGASGSVYQGTQYF. The CDR3, as DNA: TGCGCCAGCAGCTTGGGGGCTAGCGGGAGTGTGTACCAAGGGACCCAGTACTTC.

This clonotype was counted ten times or more. The chain joins TRBV11-2 to TRBJ2-7; possibly TRBD1 for D (6 bases). The CDR3 is 15 residues long. Germline-derived CDR1 and CDR2 are SGHAT and FQNNGV. With 6 bases removed from V and 1 base from J, the gap between germline ends came to 16 bases. The CDR3 DNA reads as TGTGCCAGCAGGACTTACAGGGCTCTTTCCTACGAGCAGTACTTC. Translation: CASRTYRALSYEQYF.

There are a few counts of this clonotype. The V call is TRBV7-6, the J call TRBJ2-1, with 7 bases that match TRBD2. The CDR3 extends over 14 amino acids. Germline V gene lookup returns CDR1 SGHVS and CDR2 FNYEAQ. Unmatched junction bases numbered 3, after V lost 0 bases and J lost 7 bases. The CDR3 DNA sequence: TGTGCCAGCAGCTTAGCGCAGCGGGAAAATGAGCAGTTCTTC. This codes for CASSLAQRENEQFF. Looking up the rest from reference TRBV7-6 and TRBJ2-1 gives the full variable domain: GAGVSQSPRYKVTKRGQDVALRCDPISGHVSLYWYRQALGQGPEFLTYFNYEAQQDKSGLPNDRFSAERPEGSISTLTIQRTEQRDSAMYRCASSLAQRENEQFFGPGTRLTVL.

This clonotype was seen a handful of times. This chain links TRBV6-1 with TRBJ2-6, with 7 bases fitting TRBD2. From germline, CDR1 is MNHNS and CDR2 SASEGT. The CDR3 is 17 residues long. V gave up 6 bases and J gave up 0 bases; unmatched junction bases: 8. DNA of the CDR3: TGTGCCAGCAGAGGGAGGGTGGGGGGCTCTGGGGCCAACGTCCTGACTTTC. This encodes CASRGRVGGSGANVLTF.

This clonotype was counted at least ten times. CDR3 protein: CAWSPRLAGDTDTQYF. CDR3 nucleotides: TGTGCCTGGAGTCCTAGACTAGCGGGAGATACAGATACGCAGTATTTT. The genes are TRBV30 and TRBJ2-3, with 12 nucleotides matching TRBD2. This CDR3 has 16 amino acids. The V segment lost 2 bases and the J segment 3 bases; nucleotides outside the gene matches: 6. Germline V CDR1 and CDR2: GTSNPN, SVGIG (reference sequence). Supplemented by reference TRBV30 and TRBJ2-3, the full variable domain reads SQTIHQWPATLVQPVGSPLSLECTVEGTSNPNLYWYRQAAGRGLQLLFYSVGIGQISSEVPQNLSASRPQDRQFILSSKKLLLSDSGFYLCAWSPRLAGDTDTQYFGPGTRLTVL.

On this clonotype itself: Just one base apart from a much larger clone, this may be a read error. The chain recombines TRBV5-1 with TRBJ2-7, with a possible D match to TRBD1 (6 bases). There are 14 residues in the CDR3. Germline-derived CDR1 and CDR2 are SGHRS and YFSETQ. CDR3 coding DNA: TGCGCCAGCGGCTTAGGAACGGGACACGTCGAGCAGTACTTC. It encodes CASGLGTGHVEQYF.

This rearrangement joins TRBV6-5 to TRBJ2-1; TRBD2 is a possible D gene (6 bases). Germline assignment: CDR1 MNHEY and CDR2 SVGAGI. The CDR3 consists of 18 residues. Trimming took 2 bases from V and 4 from J, leaving 21 bases between them. The CDR3 DNA reads as TGTGCCAGCAGTTACGAGAGGAGGGGCCGACTACCGTACAATGAGCAGTTCTTC. This sequence encodes CASSYERRGRLPYNEQFF.

At least ten counts were recorded for this clonotype. V usage is TRBV20-1 and J usage is TRBJ1-1; TRBD1 matches 10 bases. The length of the CDR3 is 14 residues. Trimming at V came to 6 bases and at J to 4 bases, leaving 8 bases not matched to a gene. Looked up from germline, CDR1 is DFQATT and CDR2 is SNEGSKA (reference sequence). As DNA, the CDR3 is TGCAGTGCCTTTGACAGGGGGCGCGGCACTGAAGCTTTCTTT. Encoded protein: CSAFDRGRGTEAFF.

This clonotype was counted at least ten times. The V and J genes are TRBV20-1 and TRBJ2-7; D gene ambiguous. Germline CDR1 reads DFQATT; CDR2 reads SNEGSKA (reference sequence). The V gene lost 0 bases and the J gene lost 0 bases, with 12 bases spanning the gap. The CDR3 spans 15 residues. The CDR3 region is CSARDWGRSSYEQYF. The CDR3 nucleotides read TGCAGTGCTAGAGATTGGGGAAGGTCCTCCTACGAGCAGTACTTC.

This clonotype was observed a handful of times. The V gene is TRBV19, the J gene TRBJ2-5; 9 positions match TRBD1. Germline V gives CDR1 LNHDA, CDR2 SQIVND (reference sequence). The CDR3 extends over 15 amino acids. Trimming at V came to 6 bases and at J to 0 bases, leaving 5 bases not matched to a gene. CDR3 sequence reads: CASRERTGDQETQYF. DNA of the CDR3: TGTGCCAGTAGGGAACGGACAGGGGACCAAGAGACCCAGTACTTC.

This clonotype showed up many times. The V call is TRBV30, the J call TRBJ2-3; 7 bases map to TRBD2. Germline CDR1 and CDR2: GTSNPN and SVGIG (reference sequence). J gave up 5 bases and V 0 bases, and 8 bases lay outside the gene matches. This CDR3 contains 15 residues. CDR3 protein: CAWSVLLAAGDTQYF. The CDR3 bases are TGTGCCTGGAGTGTACTGCTAGCGGCCGGAGATACGCAGTATTTT.

This chain links TRBV19 with TRBJ2-1; 7 bases match TRBD2. The length of the CDR3 is 15 residues. CDR1 is LNHDA and CDR2 is SQIVND in the germline V gene (reference sequence). V gave up 4 bases and J gave up 4 bases; unmatched junction bases: 7. The CDR3 loop is CASSRAGEGYNEQFF. In nucleotides, the CDR3 is TGTGCCAGTAGTAGGGCGGGAGAGGGTTACAATGAGCAGTTCTTC.